The entry that follows covers one T cell receptor beta chain sequence. Combining a sample-barcoded 5' primer with a J-beta primer mix, a second PCR ran for 7 to 11 cycles. TCRdb re-analysed the 5' RACE reads in MiXCR, keeping a single row per CDR3 protein. Of more than 700,000 distinct CDR3 sequences listed, about 45% are singletons. Per the germline V gene, CDR1 is LNHNV and CDR2 is YYDKDF (reference sequence). V was cut by 9 bases and J by 2 bases, with 15 bases left in between. This CDR3 has 14 residues. The sample originates from a study of blood T cells in healthy people across ages. The chain is built from TRBV15 and TRBJ2-3; the D gene is possibly TRBD1 (5 bases). The clonotype was recovered from a man at least 80 years old in good health. The sample was blood. The CDR3 DNA reads as TGTGCCACTAAACCAGGGCGATTCACAGATACGCAGTATTTT. Translated, it gives CATKPGRFTDTQYF.